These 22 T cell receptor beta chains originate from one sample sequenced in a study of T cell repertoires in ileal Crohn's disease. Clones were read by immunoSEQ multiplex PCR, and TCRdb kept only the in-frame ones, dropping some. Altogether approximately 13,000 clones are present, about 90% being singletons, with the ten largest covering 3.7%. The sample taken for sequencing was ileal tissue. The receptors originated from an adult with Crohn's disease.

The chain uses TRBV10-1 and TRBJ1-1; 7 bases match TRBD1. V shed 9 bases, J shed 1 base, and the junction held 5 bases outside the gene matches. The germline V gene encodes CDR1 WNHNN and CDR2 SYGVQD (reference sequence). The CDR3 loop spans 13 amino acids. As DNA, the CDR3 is TGCGCCAGAACAGGGGCGGAGAACACTGAAGCTTTCTTT. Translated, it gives CARTGAENTEAFF.

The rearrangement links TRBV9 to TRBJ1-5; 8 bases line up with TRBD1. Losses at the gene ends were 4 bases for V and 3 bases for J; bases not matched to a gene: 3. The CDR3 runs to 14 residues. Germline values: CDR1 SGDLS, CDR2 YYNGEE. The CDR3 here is CASSSGQVNQPQHF. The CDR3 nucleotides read TGTGCCAGCAGCTCGGGACAGGTCAATCAGCCCCAGCATTTT.

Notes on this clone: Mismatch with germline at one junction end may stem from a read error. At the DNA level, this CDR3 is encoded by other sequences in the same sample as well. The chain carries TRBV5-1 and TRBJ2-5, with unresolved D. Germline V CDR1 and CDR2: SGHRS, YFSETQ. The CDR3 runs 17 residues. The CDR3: CASSLVGAVTDQETQYF. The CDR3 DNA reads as TGCGCCAGCAGCTTGGTGGGCGCAGTTACCGACCAGGAGACCCAGTACTTC.

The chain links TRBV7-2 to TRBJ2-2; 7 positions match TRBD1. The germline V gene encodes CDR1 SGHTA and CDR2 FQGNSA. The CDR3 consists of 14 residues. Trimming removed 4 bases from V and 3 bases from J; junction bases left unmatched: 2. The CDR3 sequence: CASSSTGYTGELFF. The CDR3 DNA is TGTGCCAGCAGCTCGACAGGGTACACCGGGGAGCTGTTTTTT.

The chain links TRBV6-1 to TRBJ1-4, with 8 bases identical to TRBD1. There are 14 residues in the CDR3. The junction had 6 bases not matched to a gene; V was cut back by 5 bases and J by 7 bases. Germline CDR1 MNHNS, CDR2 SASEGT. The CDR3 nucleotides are TGTGCCAGCAGTTTACAGGGGGAGGCTGAAAAACTGTTTTTT. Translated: CASSLQGEAEKLFF.

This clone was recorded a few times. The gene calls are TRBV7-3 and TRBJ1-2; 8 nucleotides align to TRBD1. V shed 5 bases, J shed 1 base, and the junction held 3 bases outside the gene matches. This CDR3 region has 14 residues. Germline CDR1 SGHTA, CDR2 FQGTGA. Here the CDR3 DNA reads TGTGCCAGCAGCCCTGGACAGGGTAACTATGGCTACACCTTC. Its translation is CASSPGQGNYGYTF.

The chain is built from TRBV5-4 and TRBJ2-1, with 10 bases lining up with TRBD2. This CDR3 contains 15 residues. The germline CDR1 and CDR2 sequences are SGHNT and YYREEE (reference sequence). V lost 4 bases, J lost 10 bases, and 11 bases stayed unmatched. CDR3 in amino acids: CASSLLSGGAGEQFF. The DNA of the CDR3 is TGTGCCAGCAGCCTCCTCAGCGGGGGGGCGGGGGAGCAGTTCTTC.

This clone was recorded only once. The CDR3 sequence: CASRGTGDGYGYTF. The CDR3, as DNA: TGTGCCAGCCGAGGGACAGGGGATGGCTATGGCTACACCTTC. The genes are TRBV6-4 and TRBJ1-2, with TRBD1 matching 10 bases. The CDR3 spans 14 residues. CDR1 is MRHNA, CDR2 SNTAGT, per germline. Trimming took 8 bases from V and 4 from J; bases not matched to a gene: 7.

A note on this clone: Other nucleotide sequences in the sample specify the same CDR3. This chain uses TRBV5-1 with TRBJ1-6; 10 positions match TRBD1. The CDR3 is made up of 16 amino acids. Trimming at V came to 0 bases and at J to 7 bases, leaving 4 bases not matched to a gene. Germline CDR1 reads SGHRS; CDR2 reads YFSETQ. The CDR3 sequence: CASSLGTGGKNSPLHF. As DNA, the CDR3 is TGCGCCAGCAGCTTGGGGACAGGGGGAAAGAATTCACCCCTCCACTTT.

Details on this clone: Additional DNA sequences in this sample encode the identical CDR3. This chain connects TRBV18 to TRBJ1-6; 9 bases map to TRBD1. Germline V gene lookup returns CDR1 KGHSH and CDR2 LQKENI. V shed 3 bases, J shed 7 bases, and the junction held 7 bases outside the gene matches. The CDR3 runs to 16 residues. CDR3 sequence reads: CASSPNVGTGNSPLHF. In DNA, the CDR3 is TGTGCCAGCTCACCTAATGTTGGGACAGGGAATTCACCCCTCCACTTT.

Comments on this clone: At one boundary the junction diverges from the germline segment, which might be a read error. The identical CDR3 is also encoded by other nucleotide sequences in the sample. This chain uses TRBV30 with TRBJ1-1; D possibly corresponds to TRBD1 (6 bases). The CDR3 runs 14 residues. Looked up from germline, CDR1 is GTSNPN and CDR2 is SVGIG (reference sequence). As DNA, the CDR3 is TGTGCCTGGATCAACAGGGATTTGTTCACTGAGGCTTTCTTT. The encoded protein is CAWINRDLFTEAFF.

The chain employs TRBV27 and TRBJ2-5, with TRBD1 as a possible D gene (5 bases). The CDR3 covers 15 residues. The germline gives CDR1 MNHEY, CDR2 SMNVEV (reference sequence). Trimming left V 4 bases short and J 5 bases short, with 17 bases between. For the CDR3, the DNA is TGTGCCAGCAGTTCCCGGTTTCTCAAGGGGGAGACCCAGTACTTC. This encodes CASSSRFLKGETQYF.

The CDR3 protein is CAWSADSNYLRGQYF. CDR3 bases: TGTGCCTGGAGTGCGGACAGCAACTACCTACGAGGGCAGTACTTC. The gene calls are TRBV30 and TRBJ2-7; tentatively, D is TRBD1 (6 bases). Germline CDR1 and CDR2: GTSNPN and SVGIG (reference sequence). The CDR3 sequence is 15 residues long. The V gene lost 1 base and the J gene lost 9 bases, with 22 bases spanning the gap.

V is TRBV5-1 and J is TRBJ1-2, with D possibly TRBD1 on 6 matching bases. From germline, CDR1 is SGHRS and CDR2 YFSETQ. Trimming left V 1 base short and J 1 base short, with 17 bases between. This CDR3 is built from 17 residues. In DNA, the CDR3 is TGCGCCAGCAGCTTGTCTTGGTTGCCAGGGGATAACTATGGCTACACCTTC. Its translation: CASSLSWLPGDNYGYTF.

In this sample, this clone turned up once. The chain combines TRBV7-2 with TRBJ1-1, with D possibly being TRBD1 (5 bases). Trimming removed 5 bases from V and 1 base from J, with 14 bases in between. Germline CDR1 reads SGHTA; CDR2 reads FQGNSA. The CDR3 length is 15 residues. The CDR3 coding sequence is TGTGCCAGCAGCCCCCAGGGACTCCCGAACACTGAAGCTTTCTTT. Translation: CASSPQGLPNTEAFF.

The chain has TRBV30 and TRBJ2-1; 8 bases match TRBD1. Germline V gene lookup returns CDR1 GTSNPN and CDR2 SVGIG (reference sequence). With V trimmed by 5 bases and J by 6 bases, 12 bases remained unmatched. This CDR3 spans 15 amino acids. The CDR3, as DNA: TGTGCCTGGTCCCGACTTGGACAGGGTGGCAATGAGCAGTTCTTC. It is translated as CAWSRLGQGGNEQFF.

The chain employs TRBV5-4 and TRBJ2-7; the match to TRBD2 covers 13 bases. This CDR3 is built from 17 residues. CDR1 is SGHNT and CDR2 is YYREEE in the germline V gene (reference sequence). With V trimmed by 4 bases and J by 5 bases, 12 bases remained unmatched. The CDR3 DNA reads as TGTGCCAGCAGCCGGACTAGCGGGGGAAGCTCACCCCACGAGCAGTACTTC. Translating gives CASSRTSGGSSPHEQYF.

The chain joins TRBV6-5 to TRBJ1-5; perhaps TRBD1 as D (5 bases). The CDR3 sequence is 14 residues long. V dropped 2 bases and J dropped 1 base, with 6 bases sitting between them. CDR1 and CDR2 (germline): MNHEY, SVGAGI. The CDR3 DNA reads TGTGCCAGCAGTTACAGGGGAAGCAATCAGCCCCAGCATTTT. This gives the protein CASSYRGSNQPQHF.

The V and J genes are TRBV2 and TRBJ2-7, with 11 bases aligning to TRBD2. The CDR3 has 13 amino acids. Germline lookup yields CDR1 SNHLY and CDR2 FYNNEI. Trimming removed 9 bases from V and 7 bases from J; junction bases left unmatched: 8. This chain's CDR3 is CASLAGGLGEQYF. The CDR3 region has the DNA TGTGCCAGTCTAGCGGGAGGACTCGGGGAGCAGTACTTC.

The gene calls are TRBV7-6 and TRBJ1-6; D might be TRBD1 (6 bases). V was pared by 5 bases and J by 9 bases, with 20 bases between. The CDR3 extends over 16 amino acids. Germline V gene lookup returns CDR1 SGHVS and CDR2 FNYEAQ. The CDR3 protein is CASSPEGGAGVSPLHF. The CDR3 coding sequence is TGTGCCAGCAGCCCAGAGGGAGGGGCAGGGGTTTCACCCCTCCACTTT. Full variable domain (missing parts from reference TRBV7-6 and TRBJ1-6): GAGVSQSPRYKVTKRGQDVALRCDPISGHVSLYWYRQALGQGPEFLTYFNYEAQQDKSGLPNDRFSAERPEGSISTLTIQRTEQRDSAMYRCASSPEGGAGVSPLHFGNGTRLTVT.

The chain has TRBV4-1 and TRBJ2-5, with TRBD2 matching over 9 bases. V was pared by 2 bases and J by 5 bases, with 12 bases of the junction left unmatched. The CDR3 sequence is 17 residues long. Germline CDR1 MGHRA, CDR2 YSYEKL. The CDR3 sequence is CASSQRELAGEYETQYF. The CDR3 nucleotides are TGCGCCAGCAGCCAAAGGGAATTAGCGGGAGAGTACGAGACCCAGTACTTC.

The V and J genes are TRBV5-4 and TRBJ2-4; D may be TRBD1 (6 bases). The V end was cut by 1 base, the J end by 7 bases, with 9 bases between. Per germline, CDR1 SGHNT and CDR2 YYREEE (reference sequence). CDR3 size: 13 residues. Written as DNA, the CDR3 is TGTGCCAGCAGCTTGAGGCAGGGGAACATTCAGTACTTC. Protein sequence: CASSLRQGNIQYF.